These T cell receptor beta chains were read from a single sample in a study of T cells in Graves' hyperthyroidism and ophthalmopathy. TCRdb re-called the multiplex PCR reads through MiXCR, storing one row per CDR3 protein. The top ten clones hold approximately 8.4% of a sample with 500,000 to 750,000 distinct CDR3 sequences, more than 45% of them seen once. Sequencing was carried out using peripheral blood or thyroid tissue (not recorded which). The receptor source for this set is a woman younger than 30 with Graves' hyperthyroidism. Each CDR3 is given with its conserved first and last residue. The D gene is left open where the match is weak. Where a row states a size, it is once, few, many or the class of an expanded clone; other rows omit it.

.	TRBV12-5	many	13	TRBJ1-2	TGTGCTAGTGGTTTGATCGCCAATTATGGCTACACCTTC	CASGLIANYGYTF
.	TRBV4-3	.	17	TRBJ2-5	TGCGCCAGCAGCTCCAGGGTCGGTGCTTGGAGGGGAGAGACCCAGTACTTC	CASSSRVGAWRGETQYF
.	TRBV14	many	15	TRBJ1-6	TGTGCCAGCAGCATCGCTTGGGGCTCAAATTCACCCCTCCACTTT	CASSIAWGSNSPLHF
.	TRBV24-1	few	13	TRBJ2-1	TGTGCCACCAGTGATACGCAGGGAGATGAGCAGTTCTTC	CATSDTQGDEQFF
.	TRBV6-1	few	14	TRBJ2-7	TGTGCCAGCCCAACCGAAGGGAATTTTTACGAGCAGTACTTC	CASPTEGNFYEQYF
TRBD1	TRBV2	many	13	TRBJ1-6	TGTGCCACGGGGGGACAGCGAAATTCACCCCTCCACTTT	CATGGQRNSPLHF
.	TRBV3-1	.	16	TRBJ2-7	TGTGCCAGCAGCCAAGATAATAGGGAACCACCCTACGAGCAGTACTTC	CASSQDNREPPYEQYF
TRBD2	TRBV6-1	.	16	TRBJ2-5	TGTGCCAGCAGTGAAGCATTGGGTAGCGGGACGGAGACCCAGTACTTC	CASSEALGSGTETQYF
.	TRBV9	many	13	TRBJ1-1	TGTGCCAGCAGCGTCTCGGCGGCCACTGAAGCTTTCTTT	CASSVSAATEAFF
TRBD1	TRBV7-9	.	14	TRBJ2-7	TGTGCCAGCAGCTTAGGTGACAGGGCCGGCGAGCAGTACTTC	CASSLGDRAGEQYF
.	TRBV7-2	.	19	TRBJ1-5	TGTGCCAGCAGCTTGAGGGGGGGGGGGCATGGGACGAGCAATCGGCCCCAGCATTTT	CASSLRGGGHGTSNRPQHF
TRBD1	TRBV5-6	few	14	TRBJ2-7	TGTGCCAGCAGATTAACAGGGGAGAACTACGAGCAGTACTTC	CASRLTGENYEQYF
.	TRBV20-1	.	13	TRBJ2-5	TGCAGTGCTAGACCTGGGGGGCAAGAGACCCAGTACTTC	CSARPGGQETQYF
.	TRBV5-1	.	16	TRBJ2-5	TGCGCCAGCAGCCGTCCGGAGGGGGCGCGTGGGGAGACCCAGTACTTC	CASSRPEGARGETQYF
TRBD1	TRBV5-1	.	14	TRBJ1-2	TGCGCCAGCAGTTACGACAGGGCCGGCTATGGCTACACCTTC	CASSYDRAGYGYTF
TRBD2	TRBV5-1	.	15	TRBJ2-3	TGCGCCAGCAGCCTACTAGCGCCTAGACCGGATACGCAGTATTTT	CASSLLAPRPDTQYF
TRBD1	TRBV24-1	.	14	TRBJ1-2	TGTGCCACCAGTGATCATGACAGGGGACAAGGCTACACCTTC	CATSDHDRGQGYTF
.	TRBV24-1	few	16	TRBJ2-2	TGTGCCACCAGTGACCCAACAGGAGCGAACACCGGGGAGCTGTTTTTT	CATSDPTGANTGELFF
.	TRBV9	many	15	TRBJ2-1	TGTGCCAGCAGCGTAGGCGGGATGGTTAGCGATGAGCAGTTCTTC	CASSVGGMVSDEQFF
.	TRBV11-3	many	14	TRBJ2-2	TGTGCCAGCAGCTATTACCGCAATGACGTCGAGCTGTTTTTT	CASSYYRNDVELFF
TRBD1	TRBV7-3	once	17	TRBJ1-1	TGTGCCAGCAGCTTACAGGGGGCAGGTATTTTGAGCACTGAAGCTTTCTTT	CASSLQGAGILSTEAFF
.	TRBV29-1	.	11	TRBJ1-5	TGCAGCAGTTTGGAGTATCAGCCCCAGCATTTT	CSSLEYQPQHF
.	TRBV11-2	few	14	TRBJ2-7	TGTGCCAGCAGCTTGTTCGAGAGCTCCTACGAGCAGTACTTC	CASSLFESSYEQYF
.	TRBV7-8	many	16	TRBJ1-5	TGTGCCAGCAGCTTAGCGTCCTTACCCTTCAATCAGCCCCAGCATTTT	CASSLASLPFNQPQHF
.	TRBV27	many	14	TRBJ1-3	TGTGCCAGCAGTTCCCAAGGTTCTGGAAACACCATATATTTT	CASSSQGSGNTIYF
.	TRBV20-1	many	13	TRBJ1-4	TGCAGTGCCCCCGGAGGGTTAAATGAAAAACTGTTTTTT	CSAPGGLNEKLFF
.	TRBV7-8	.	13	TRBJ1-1	TGTGCCAGCAGCCCCCCTAGGTCCACTGAAGCTTTCTTT	CASSPPRSTEAFF
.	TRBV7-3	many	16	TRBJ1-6	TGTGCCAGCAGCTTAACCGGGGACGCCTATAATTCACCCCTCCACTTT	CASSLTGDAYNSPLHF
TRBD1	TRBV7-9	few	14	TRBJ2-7	TGTGCCAGCAGCTTACCGGGACAGGTAGACGAGCAGTACTTC	CASSLPGQVDEQYF
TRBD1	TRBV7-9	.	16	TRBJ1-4	TGTGCCAGCAGCGTAAGAACCGGACAGGGTAATGAAATACTGTTTTTT	CASSVRTGQGNEILFF
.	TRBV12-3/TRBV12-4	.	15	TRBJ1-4	TGTGCCAGCAGTTTAGCGGAGGGATCCACTGAAAAACTGTTTTTT	CASSLAEGSTEKLFF
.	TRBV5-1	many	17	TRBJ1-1	TGCGCCAGCAGCCCTGGACAAGGGGGGCGTATGAACACTGAAGCTTTCTTT	CASSPGQGGRMNTEAFF
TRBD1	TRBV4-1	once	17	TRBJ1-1	TGCGCCAGCAGCCAAGACTTATCCGGGACAGGGTTCACTGAAGCTCTCTTT	CASSQDLSGTGFTEALF
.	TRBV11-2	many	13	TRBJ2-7	TGTGCCAGCAGCCTCCTACAGGATTACGAGCAGTACTTC	CASSLLQDYEQYF
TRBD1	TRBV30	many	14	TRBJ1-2	TGTGCCTGGAGTGACCTGGACAGGGACTATGGCTACACCTTC	CAWSDLDRDYGYTF
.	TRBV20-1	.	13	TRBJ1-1	TGCAGTGCTAGAGAGTCTAGGAACACTGAAGCTTTCTTT	CSARESRNTEAFF
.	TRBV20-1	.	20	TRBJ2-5	TGCAGTGCTAGCTCGATCCGGGAGCATGCCACAGATCAGCCCCAAGAGACCCAGTACTTC	CSASSIREHATDQPQETQYF
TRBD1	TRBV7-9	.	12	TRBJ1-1	TGTGCCAGCAGCGACAGGGCCGATGAAGCTTTCTTT	CASSDRADEAFF
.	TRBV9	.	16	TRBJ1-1	TGTGCCAGCAGCGTTGCGGGACTAGCGGAGAACACTGAAGCTTTCTTT	CASSVAGLAENTEAFF
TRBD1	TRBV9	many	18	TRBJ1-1	TGTGCCAGCAGCGTAGCTCACGGGACAGGGGAGTTGAACACTGAAGCTTTCTTT	CASSVAHGTGELNTEAFF
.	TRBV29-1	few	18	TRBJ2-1	TGCAGCGTTGAGGGCGGGGATACTGGGAGTAGCTCCTACAATGAGCAGTTCTTC	CSVEGGDTGSSSYNEQFF
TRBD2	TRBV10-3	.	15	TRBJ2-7	TGTGCCATCAGTGAATCGACTAGCGGTATCTACGAGCAGTACTTC	CAISESTSGIYEQYF
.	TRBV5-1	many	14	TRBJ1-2	TGCGCCAGCAGCTTGGGGGGCATAATCTATGGCTACACCTTC	CASSLGGIIYGYTF
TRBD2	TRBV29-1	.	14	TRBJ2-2	TGCAGCGTTGTGTCTAGCGGGAGTACCGGGGAGCCGTTTTTT	CSVVSSGSTGEPFF
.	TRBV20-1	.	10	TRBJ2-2	TGCAGTGCTAAGGTCGGGGAGCTGTTTTTT	CSAKVGELFF
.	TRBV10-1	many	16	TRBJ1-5	TGCGCCAGCAGTGAGCGAAGGGGCAGGCGAGATCAGCCCCAGCATTTT	CASSERRGRRDQPQHF
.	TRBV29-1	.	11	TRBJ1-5	TGCAGCGTTGAAGAGGGGCAGCCCCAGCATTTT	CSVEEGQPQHF
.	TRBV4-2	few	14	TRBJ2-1	TGTGCCAGCAGCCAAGGCTGGATGCACAATGAGCAGTTCTTC	CASSQGWMHNEQFF
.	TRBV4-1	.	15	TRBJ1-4	TGTGCCGGCAGCTTGGGGGGTTCGACTAATGAAAAACTGTTTTTT	CAGSLGGSTNEKLFF
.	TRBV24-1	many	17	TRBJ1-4	TGTGCCACCAGTGACCCGAGGTCGGGGGCCGCTAATGAAAAACTGTTTTTT	CATSDPRSGAANEKLFF
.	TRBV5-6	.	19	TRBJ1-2	TGTGCCAGCAGCCGTGGGGTCAATCAGCCCCACGGCTGCTGGCGTGGCTACACCTTC	CASSRGVNQPHGCWRGYTF
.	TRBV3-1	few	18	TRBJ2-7	TGTGCCAGCAGCCAAGATCACCCCGGGAGCGGGTACTCCTACGAGCAGTACTTC	CASSQDHPGSGYSYEQYF
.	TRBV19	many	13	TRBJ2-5	TGTGCCAGTAAATCTGATGGAGGAGAGACCCAGTACTTC	CASKSDGGETQYF
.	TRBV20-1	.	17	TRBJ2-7	TGCAGTGCTAGAGGGGGGGCTAGCGGAGTGATCGCAGATACGCAGTACTTC	CSARGGASGVIADTQYF
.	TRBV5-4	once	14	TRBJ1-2	TGTGCCAGCAGCAACAGCGGGAGCGGCGGCGGCTACACCTTC	CASSNSGSGGGYTF
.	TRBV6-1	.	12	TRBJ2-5	TGTGCCAGCAAAGAAAGGGGGGAGACCCAGTACTTC	CASKERGETQYF
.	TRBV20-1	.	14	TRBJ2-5	TGCAGTGCAAAGAAACAGGGAGGAACAGATACGCAGTACTTC	CSAKKQGGTDTQYF